These T cell receptor beta chains were read from a single sample in a study of cytomegalovirus exposure and HLA in healthy donors. Sequencing used immunoSEQ multiplex PCR; TCRdb keeps in-frame clones, though not all of them. The data contain fewer than 250,000 clones, around 80% of them singletons. Specimen: PBMCs. Every receptor here comes from a man aged 40-49 years in good health and CMV-seropositive. CDR3s include the opening cysteine and the closing phenylalanine or tryptophan. D genes are given only for firm matches. Expanded clones get a size class; other rows say once, few or many, or leave the size out.

v_call	j_call	d_call	clone_size	cdr3_aa	cdr3_nt
TRBV5-1	TRBJ1-3	NA	once	CASSLIQPTSGNTIYF	TGCGCCAGCAGCTTGATACAGCCTACCTCTGGAAACACCATATATTTT
TRBV11-2	TRBJ2-1	NA	once	CASSRDNGYNEQFF	TGTGCCAGCAGTCGGGACAACGGTTACAATGAGCAGTTCTTC
TRBV30	TRBJ2-1	TRBD2	NA	CAWTIGGRTEQFF	TGTGCCTGGACCATCGGCGGGAGGACTGAGCAGTTCTTC
TRBV30	TRBJ1-5	NA	NA	CAWRDAGTFSNQPQHF	TGTGCCTGGAGGGACGCAGGGACTTTTAGCAATCAGCCCCAGCATTTT
TRBV18	TRBJ1-1	NA	NA	CASSPDRTEAFF	TGTGCCAGCTCACCAGACAGGACAGAAGCTTTCTTT
TRBV19	TRBJ1-2	NA	NA	CASRLREANYGYTF	TGTGCCAGTAGACTGCGAGAAGCTAACTATGGCTACACCTTC
TRBV6-1	TRBJ2-1	TRBD2	NA	CASSISGNNEQFF	TGTGCCAGCAGTATTAGCGGGAACAATGAGCAGTTCTTC
TRBV2	TRBJ1-3	NA	few	CASDSGSSGNTIYF	TGTGCCAGCGATTCGGGGAGCTCTGGAAACACCATATATTTT
TRBV7-2	TRBJ2-7	NA	NA	CASSFEWAGLYEQYF	TGTGCCAGCAGCTTCGAGTGGGCGGGGTTATACGAGCAGTACTTC
TRBV27	TRBJ1-2	TRBD1	NA	CACSDRVYGYTF	TGTGCCTGCAGCGACAGGGTCTATGGCTACACCTTC
TRBV4-1	TRBJ2-1	NA	NA	CASSPEADEQFF	TGCGCCAGCAGCCCCGAAGCCGATGAGCAGTTCTTC
TRBV10-3	TRBJ2-3	TRBD2	NA	CAISDPSGRDPDTQYF	TGTGCCATCAGTGATCCTAGCGGGAGAGATCCAGATACGCAGTATTTT
TRBV7-2	TRBJ1-5	NA	NA	CASSFPTVGEPQHF	TGTGCCAGCAGCTTTCCCACCGTCGGGGAGCCCCAGCATTTT
TRBV11-1	TRBJ2-5	NA	NA	CASSLARETQYF	TGTGCCAGCAGCTTAGCGAGGGAGACCCAGTACTTC
TRBV19	TRBJ1-5	TRBD1	NA	CASTTGQNQPQHF	TGTGCCAGTACTACGGGACAGAATCAGCCCCAGCATTTT
TRBV7-6	TRBJ1-2	TRBD1	few	CASSFTGEYGYTF	TGTGCCAGCAGCTTCACAGGGGAATATGGCTACACCTTC
TRBV4-2	TRBJ1-2	NA	NA	CASSQEQDGNYGYTF	TGTGCCAGCAGCCAAGAACAGGACGGGAACTATGGCTACACCTTC
TRBV11-1	TRBJ2-1	TRBD2	NA	CASSLVGGLATYNEQFF	TGTGCCAGCAGCTTAGTGGGGGGACTAGCTACCTACAATGAGCAGTTCTTC
TRBV12-5	TRBJ2-1	TRBD2	once	CASGPPRLAEFDEQFF	TGTGCTAGTGGCCCCCCGCGACTAGCGGAATTCGATGAGCAGTTCTTC
TRBV18	TRBJ2-7	TRBD1	NA	CASSPDRVYEQYF	TGTGCCAGCTCACCGGACAGGGTCTACGAGCAGTACTTC
TRBV5-1	TRBJ1-2	NA	NA	CASSLTGYGYTF	TGCGCCAGCAGCTTGACAGGGTATGGCTACACCTTC
TRBV11-1	TRBJ2-1	TRBD2	NA	CASSLILRVAGGLDEQFF	TGTGCCAGCAGCTTAATTTTGCGAGTAGCGGGAGGCTTGGATGAGCAGTTCTTC
TRBV5-1	TRBJ2-3	TRBD2	NA	CASSRLADTQYF	TGCGCCAGCAGCCGACTAGCGGATACGCAGTATTTT
TRBV6-5	TRBJ1-3	TRBD1	NA	CASRDRGNGNTIYF	TGTGCCAGCAGGGACAGGGGGAATGGAAACACCATATATTTT
TRBV2	TRBJ2-1	NA	NA	CASRSNEQFF	TGTGCCAGCAGGAGCAATGAGCAGTTCTTC
TRBV5-4	TRBJ2-3	TRBD2	NA	CASSPELAGGTDTQYF	TGTGCCAGCAGCCCCGAACTAGCGGGAGGAACAGATACGCAGTATTTT
TRBV11-2	TRBJ2-5	NA	NA	CASTLGRLETQYF	TGTGCCAGCACCCTGGGGCGGCTTGAGACCCAGTACTTC
TRBV7-3	TRBJ1-1	NA	NA	CASSLTSSGEGAFF	TGTGCCAGCAGCTTAACGTCATCGGGGGAGGGAGCTTTCTTT
TRBV2	TRBJ2-1	TRBD2	NA	CASSPGLAGGKDEQFF	TGTGCCAGCAGTCCCGGTCTAGCGGGAGGTAAGGATGAGCAGTTCTTC
TRBV6-5	TRBJ1-2	TRBD1	NA	CASTRDRGGYGYTF	TGTGCCAGCACCCGGGACAGGGGGGGCTATGGCTACACCTTC
TRBV7-9	TRBJ1-4	NA	NA	CSSSYTGEKLFF	TGTTCCAGCAGCTATACAGGGGAAAAACTGTTTTTT
TRBV18	TRBJ2-1	TRBD1	NA	CASSPPGQGVGNEQFF	TGTGCCAGCTCACCACCGGGACAGGGTGTAGGCAATGAGCAGTTCTTC
TRBV2	TRBJ1-5	NA	once	CASSASGGLFQPQHF	TGTGCCAGCAGTGCCTCCGGCGGACTCTTCCAGCCCCAGCATTTT
TRBV20-1	TRBJ2-3	NA	NA	CSARPSPTQYF	TGCAGTGCTAGGCCTAGCCCTACGCAGTATTTT
TRBV4-1	TRBJ2-1	TRBD1	NA	CASSQERTGYNEQFF	TGCGCCAGCAGCCAAGAGAGGACAGGCTACAATGAGCAGTTCTTC
TRBV27	TRBJ2-7	NA	NA	CASNSNYEQYF	TGTGCCAGCAATTCTAACTACGAGCAGTACTTC
TRBV2	TRBJ1-5	TRBD1	NA	CASTTGQGAEQPQHF	TGTGCCAGCACTACCGGACAGGGGGCTGAACAGCCCCAGCATTTT
TRBV2	TRBJ1-1	NA	NA	CASSESQREAFF	TGTGCCAGCAGTGAATCCCAGCGCGAAGCTTTCTTT
TRBV7-6	TRBJ1-3	NA	few	CASSPQWGNTIYF	TGTGCCAGCAGCCCACAGTGGGGAAACACCATATATTTT
TRBV5-1	TRBJ2-7	NA	NA	CASSLVGGALSYEQYF	TGCGCCAGCAGCTTGGTTGGCGGGGCCCTCTCCTACGAGCAGTACTTC
TRBV19	TRBJ1-4	TRBD1	NA	CASSDHPGQGRGKLFF	TGTGCCAGTAGTGATCACCCGGGACAGGGGCGAGGGAAACTGTTTTTT
TRBV5-4	TRBJ2-1	NA	few	CASSLPRAAQPNEQFF	TGTGCCAGCAGCTTGCCCAGGGCAGCCCAGCCCAATGAGCAGTTCTTC